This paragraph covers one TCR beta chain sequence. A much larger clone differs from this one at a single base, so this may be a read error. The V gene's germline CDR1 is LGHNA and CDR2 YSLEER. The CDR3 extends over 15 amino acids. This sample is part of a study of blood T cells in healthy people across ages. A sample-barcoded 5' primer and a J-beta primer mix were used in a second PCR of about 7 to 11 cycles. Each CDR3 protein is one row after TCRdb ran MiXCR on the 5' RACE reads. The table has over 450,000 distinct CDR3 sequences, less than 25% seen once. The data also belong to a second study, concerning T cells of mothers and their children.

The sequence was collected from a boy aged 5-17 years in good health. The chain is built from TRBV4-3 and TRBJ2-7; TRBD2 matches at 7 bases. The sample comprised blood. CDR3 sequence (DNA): TGCGTCAGCAGCCAAGATGCTAGCGGCCACTACGAGCAGTACTTC. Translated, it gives CVSSQDASGHYEQYF.